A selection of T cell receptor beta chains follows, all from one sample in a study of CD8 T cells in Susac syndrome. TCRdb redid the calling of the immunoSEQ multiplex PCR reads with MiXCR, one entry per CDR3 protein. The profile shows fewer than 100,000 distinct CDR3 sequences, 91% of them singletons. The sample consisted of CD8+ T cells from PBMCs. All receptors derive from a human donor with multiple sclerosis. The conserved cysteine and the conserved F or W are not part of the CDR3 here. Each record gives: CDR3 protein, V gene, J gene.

CDR3aa: ATSETTGANVLT
v_gene: TRBV24-1
j_gene: TRBJ2-6

CDR3aa: ASSFHGSGRQEDTQY
v_gene: TRBV7-9
j_gene: TRBJ2-3

CDR3aa: SLLAGGPEQF
v_gene: TRBV29-1
j_gene: TRBJ2-1

CDR3aa: ASSQDFPDRGRDPIYGYT
v_gene: TRBV4-3
j_gene: TRBJ1-2

CDR3aa: ATSREAAGVLSGANVLI
v_gene: TRBV15
j_gene: TRBJ2-6

CDR3aa: ASSFRLPGGYT
v_gene: TRBV28
j_gene: TRBJ1-2

CDR3aa: ASSLQDSYNEQF
v_gene: TRBV28
j_gene: TRBJ2-1

CDR3aa: ASSSTSGNEKLF
v_gene: TRBV7-9
j_gene: TRBJ1-4

CDR3aa: ASSLGWGTTGELF
v_gene: TRBV28
j_gene: TRBJ2-2

CDR3aa: ASSYGRGFRTEAF
v_gene: TRBV6-5
j_gene: TRBJ1-1

CDR3aa: ASSLEGKETQY
v_gene: TRBV27
j_gene: TRBJ2-5

CDR3aa: ASSPRRGLAPAGELF
v_gene: TRBV9
j_gene: TRBJ2-2

CDR3aa: SVVGPGRSSYEQY
v_gene: TRBV29-1
j_gene: TRBJ2-7

CDR3aa: ASGLVRSGGYEQY
v_gene: TRBV12-5
j_gene: TRBJ2-7

CDR3aa: ASSPFSGDSEAF
v_gene: TRBV3-1
j_gene: TRBJ1-1

CDR3aa: ASSRSDIYNEQF
v_gene: TRBV5-1
j_gene: TRBJ2-1

CDR3aa: SVPHEYGYT
v_gene: TRBV29-1
j_gene: TRBJ1-2

CDR3aa: ASSYPSGGAYNEQF
v_gene: TRBV7-8
j_gene: TRBJ2-1

CDR3aa: ASSEALRGWADTQY
v_gene: TRBV6-1
j_gene: TRBJ2-3

CDR3aa: ASSLRGPGYEQY
v_gene: TRBV28
j_gene: TRBJ2-7

CDR3aa: ASSSKDRPYYGYT
v_gene: TRBV28
j_gene: TRBJ1-2

CDR3aa: ASSQGSSRTGKTGELF
v_gene: TRBV4-1
j_gene: TRBJ2-2

CDR3aa: ASSLEQGSTEAF
v_gene: TRBV5-1
j_gene: TRBJ1-1

CDR3aa: ASRVTDTQY
v_gene: TRBV19
j_gene: TRBJ2-3